Listed here are 9 T cell receptor beta chains from one sample, sequenced in a study of shared clonotypes between healthy human individuals. Produced via immunoSEQ multiplex PCR; TCRdb's table is partial and in-frame only. Seen here are 2 million to 2.5 million clones, roughly 93% observed once, and the top ten hold approximately 0.36%. Sequenced input: naive CD4+ T cells from PBMCs. Subset here: CD45RA+ positively selected. Receptors were obtained from a man younger than 30 in good health. Some clones in this sample may be carry-over from other donors' samples.

The DNA for the CDR3 is TGTGCCAGCAGCGCCCCTTCATACAGGGGTAGTGGCTACACCTTC. Translating gives CASSAPSYRGSGYTF. The V gene is TRBV9, the J gene TRBJ1-2; TRBD1 agrees at 7 bases. Germline V gene lookup returns CDR1 SGDLS and CDR2 YYNGEE. This CDR3 region has 15 residues. Losses at the gene ends were 3 bases for V and 7 bases for J; bases not matched to a gene: 12.

The chain has TRBV28 and TRBJ2-5; 11 nucleotides line up with TRBD2. Trimming took 3 bases from V and 5 from J; bases not matched to a gene: 11. The CDR3 spans 17 residues. The V gene's germline CDR1 is MDHEN and CDR2 SYDVKM. Here the CDR3 DNA reads TGTGCCAGCAGTTTTGGGTTAGCGGGAGGGCCGGGGGAGACCCAGTACTTC. Translation gives CASSFGLAGGPGETQYF. The whole variable domain, filled in from reference TRBV28 and TRBJ2-5, reads DVKVTQSSRYLVKRTGEKVFLECVQDMDHENMFWYRQDPGLGLRLIYFSYDVKMKEKGDIPEGYSVSREKKERFSLILESASTNQTSMYLCASSFGLAGGPGETQYFGPGTRLLVL.

This chain links TRBV6-1 with TRBJ1-1; TRBD1 aligns across 7 bases. The V gene's germline CDR1 is MNHNS and CDR2 SASEGT. The CDR3 totals 15 residues. Trimming removed 2 bases from V and 5 bases from J; junction bases left unmatched: 8. For the CDR3, the DNA is TGTGCCAGCAGTGAAAGGGAGGGGGCGCGAACTGAAGCTTTCTTT. It codes for CASSEREGARTEAFF.

This clone showed up just a few times. J is TRBJ2-2 and V is TRBV25-1; perhaps TRBD2 as D (6 bases). CDR1 is MGHDK, CDR2 SYGVNS, per germline. Between the trimmed V and J ends, which lost 2 bases and 6 bases, there was a span of 13 bases. The CDR3 is made up of 15 amino acids. The CDR3 protein is CASSEHGLRAGELFF. In nucleotides, the CDR3 is TGTGCCAGCAGTGAACACGGACTAAGGGCCGGGGAGCTGTTTTTT.

The chain has TRBV4-2 and TRBJ2-7, with 9 bases aligning to TRBD1. The CDR3 consists of 15 residues. CDR1 is LGHNA, CDR2 YNFKEQ, per germline. V dropped 2 bases and J dropped 6; count of bases not matched to a gene: 8. The CDR3 region has the DNA TGTGCCAGCAGCCAACCAACGGGACAGGGAGGCGAGCAGTACTTC. Its protein product is CASSQPTGQGGEQYF.

The chain couples TRBV4-3 to TRBJ2-7, with 12 nucleotides matching TRBD2. V dropped 0 bases and J dropped 6; count of bases not matched to a gene: 6. The germline gives CDR1 LGHNA, CDR2 YSLEER. This CDR3 contains 16 residues. CDR3 nucleotide sequence: TGCGCCAGCAGCCAAGAACGGCTAGCGGGAGGGAGCGAGCAGTACTTC. Amino acid sequence: CASSQERLAGGSEQYF.

In regard to this clone: The same CDR3 is also encoded by other DNA sequences in this sample. The rearrangement uses TRBV10-3 and TRBJ2-1; D is ambiguous. Trimming cost V 0 bases and J 7 bases, with 7 bases left between them. This CDR3 is built from 13 residues. Germline V lookup: CDR1 ENHRY, CDR2 SYGVKD. CDR3 DNA sequence: TGTGCCATCAGTGAGTCGGGTGTGAATGAGCAGTTCTTC. Its protein product is CAISESGVNEQFF.

The rearrangement links TRBV19 to TRBJ1-1; a possible D gene is TRBD1 (6 bases). This CDR3 comprises 14 residues. Trimming stripped 3 bases from V and 4 bases from J, with 12 bases between. CDR1 is LNHDA and CDR2 is SQIVND in the germline V gene (reference sequence). In nucleotides, the CDR3 is TGTGCCAGTAGTATCCAGGGGCTTGGCACTGAAGCTTTCTTT. This encodes CASSIQGLGTEAFF.

The CDR3 region has the DNA TGTGCCAGCAGCCCACCATGGGCGGGAGTCGAAGAGCAGTACTTC. Amino acids: CASSPPWAGVEEQYF. This chain connects TRBV5-4 to TRBJ2-7, with 7 bases fitting TRBD2. The germline CDR1 and CDR2 sequences are SGHNT and YYREEE (reference sequence). Trimming removed 4 bases from V and 7 bases from J; junction bases left unmatched: 14. The CDR3 covers 15 residues.